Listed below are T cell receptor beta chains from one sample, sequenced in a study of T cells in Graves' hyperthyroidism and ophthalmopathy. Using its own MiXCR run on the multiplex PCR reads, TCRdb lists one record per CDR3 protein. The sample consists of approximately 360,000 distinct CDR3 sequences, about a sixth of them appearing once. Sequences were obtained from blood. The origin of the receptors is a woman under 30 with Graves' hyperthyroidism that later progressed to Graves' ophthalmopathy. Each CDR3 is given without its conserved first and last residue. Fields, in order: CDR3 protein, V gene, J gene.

ASSPDQEKLF	TRBV12-3/TRBV12-4	TRBJ1-4
AWSHRGRPGELF	TRBV30	TRBJ2-2
ASSFGVAGGRETQY	TRBV28	TRBJ2-5
ASSSTALYSGTHYNEQF	TRBV28	TRBJ2-1
SAAERYQETQY	TRBV20-1	TRBJ2-5
ASRTGLAGVEQF	TRBV27	TRBJ2-1
ASSSLAVPRDTQY	TRBV7-6	TRBJ2-3
ASSVDSPIYEQF	TRBV12-3/TRBV12-4	TRBJ2-1
ASSYSSSGQGGNYGYT	TRBV6-5	TRBJ1-2
ASSLTPDCEQY	TRBV7-2	TRBJ2-7
ASSKDRGNTIY	TRBV13	TRBJ1-3
ASSESETGASNEQF	TRBV25-1	TRBJ2-1
ASSESGSVGGYEQY	TRBV25-1	TRBJ2-7
AIKRGGTNEKLF	TRBV10-3	TRBJ1-4
ASSVALGGETGELF	TRBV27	TRBJ2-2
ASSSPGQGQETQY	TRBV28	TRBJ2-5
ATRPHRTSAYEQY	TRBV19	TRBJ2-7
AWGHSYEQY	TRBV30	TRBJ2-7
ASSPSPNRGGTDTQY	TRBV19	TRBJ2-3
ASSSLTSGRDNEQF	TRBV7-2	TRBJ2-1
ASSLAGEYNEQF	TRBV7-2	TRBJ2-1
ASSEYNEQF	TRBV12-3/TRBV12-4	TRBJ2-1
SARGRELLYEQY	TRBV20-1	TRBJ2-7
ASSLGTGVNTEAF	TRBV7-2	TRBJ1-1
ASSQPMNKNTEAF	TRBV4-1	TRBJ1-1
ASSESTPADYGYT	TRBV6-1	TRBJ1-2
ASSFRGEASGTNSPLH	TRBV27	TRBJ1-6
ASRTGDNSGNTIY	TRBV28	TRBJ1-3
ASSRDVGNTIY	TRBV6-1	TRBJ1-3
ASSPDQSGINNEQF	TRBV12-3/TRBV12-4	TRBJ2-1
AIRDTENTEAF	TRBV10-3	TRBJ1-1
ASSLASGATSGTQY	TRBV7-9	TRBJ2-3
ATSAHEQY	TRBV24-1	TRBJ2-7
ASRVSGGGFSYNEQF	TRBV2	TRBJ2-1
ASSTAGQGAEQY	TRBV27	TRBJ2-7
ATKLAGESNEQF	TRBV6-1	TRBJ2-1
SANTDTQY	TRBV20-1	TRBJ2-3
ASDRDTYGYT	TRBV6-1	TRBJ1-2
SASDGAGNQPQH	TRBV20-1	TRBJ1-5
ASSRTGQEGNTIY	TRBV13	TRBJ1-3
ASNLGLARNEQF	TRBV7-9	TRBJ2-1
ASSRDSLSYNEQF	TRBV7-8	TRBJ2-1
ASSFVGPLFKVETQY	TRBV12-3/TRBV12-4	TRBJ2-5
ASSSWRGSRYEQY	TRBV11-2	TRBJ2-7
ASSSIGTSGPLKNIQY	TRBV13	TRBJ2-4